Each of the 21 T cell receptor beta chains below was sequenced from the same sample in a study of blood T cell repertoires in COVID-19. Method: immunoSEQ multiplex PCR; TCRdb's copy keeps in-frame clones and lacks some. The profile shows about 160,000 clones, roughly 82% of them singletons. Input material: peripheral blood. All receptors come from a woman in her thirties or forties with COVID-19, enrolled during active disease.

This chain connects TRBV30 to TRBJ1-2; 8 bases agree with TRBD1. Germline trimming cut 0 bases from V and 0 bases from J; bases unmatched to any gene: 3. Germline assignment: CDR1 GTSNPN and CDR2 SVGIG (reference sequence). This CDR3 region has 15 residues. The CDR3: CAWSVQGGPNYGYTF. CDR3 sequence (DNA): TGTGCCTGGAGTGTACAGGGGGGACCTAACTATGGCTACACCTTC.

V usage is TRBV11-2 and J usage is TRBJ2-7; perhaps TRBD1 as D (5 bases). The germline V gene encodes CDR1 SGHAT and CDR2 FQNNGV. V gave up 5 bases and J gave up 5 bases, with 7 bases separating them. CDR3 length: 11 residues. For the CDR3, the DNA is TGTGCCAGCAGCCAAGGGGACGAGCAGTACTTC. Protein product: CASSQGDEQYF.

This sequence joins TRBV7-2 and TRBJ2-5; a possible D gene is TRBD1 (6 bases). Germline CDR1 SGHTA, CDR2 FQGNSA. The V end was cut by 5 bases, the J end by 4 bases, with 11 bases between. The CDR3 consists of 13 residues. The CDR3 spells CASSPGQIETQYF. As DNA, the CDR3 is TGTGCCAGCAGCCCCGGACAGATAGAGACCCAGTACTTC.

This sequence joins TRBV7-9 and TRBJ2-2; unclear D gene. With 5 bases removed from V and 4 bases from J, the gap between germline ends came to 8 bases. CDR1 is SEHNR, CDR2 FQNEAQ, per germline (reference sequence). This CDR3 is built from 13 residues. This CDR3 is CASSIAGTGELFF. CDR3 coding DNA: TGTGCCAGCAGCATCGCAGGCACCGGGGAGCTGTTTTTT.

This clone was counted once. This chain links TRBV9 with TRBJ2-2; D not resolved. The CDR3 runs to 14 residues. The ends were cut back, 0 bases at V and 7 bases at J, with 10 bases in the middle. Germline CDR1 is SGDLS and CDR2 is YYNGEE. The CDR3 DNA reads TGTGCCAGCAGCGTAGCACCCCATAGCGGGGAGCTGTTTTTT. Translation gives CASSVAPHSGELFF.

The genes are TRBV29-1 and TRBJ2-1, with TRBD2 matching over 8 bases. CDR1 SQVTM and CDR2 ANQGSEA come from the germline V gene. The CDR3 consists of 15 residues. J lost 0 bases, V lost 6 bases, and 7 bases had no gene match. The CDR3 nucleotides read TGCAGCGTAGGCCAACTAGCGGACTCCTACAATGAGCAGTTCTTC. Translated: CSVGQLADSYNEQFF.

The chain carries TRBV7-9 and TRBJ2-7, with a possible D match to TRBD2 (6 bases). The CDR3 has 14 residues. From germline, CDR1 is SEHNR and CDR2 FQNEAQ (reference sequence). The V gene lost 0 bases and the J gene lost 4 bases, with 10 bases spanning the gap. CDR3 amino acids: CASSLARDSYEQYF. Written as DNA, the CDR3 is TGTGCCAGCAGCTTAGCCCGGGACTCTTACGAGCAGTACTTC.

The chain has TRBV6-5 and TRBJ1-5, with 8 nucleotides matching TRBD1. CDR1 MNHEY and CDR2 SVGAGI come from the germline V gene. Trimming took 6 bases from V and 6 from J; bases not matched to a gene: 4. The CDR3 has 13 residues. CDR3 sequence: CASSRGPGQPQHF. CDR3 sequence (DNA): TGTGCCAGCAGCAGGGGGCCGGGTCAGCCCCAGCATTTT.

This rearrangement joins TRBV6-5 to TRBJ2-5, with D tentatively TRBD1 (6 bases). The CDR3 sequence is 15 residues long. The germline CDR1 and CDR2 sequences are MNHEY and SVGAGI. V shed 6 bases and J shed 4 bases, with 18 bases lying between them. The CDR3 DNA reads as TGTGCCAGCAGGCCTACAGGGAATTGGAGAGAGACCCAGTACTTC. Protein product: CASRPTGNWRETQYF.

In DNA form, the CDR3 reads TGTGCCAGCAGCGTAGTGTCCCGACAGAACACTGAAGCTTTCTTT. Translating gives CASSVVSRQNTEAFF. The chain couples TRBV9 to TRBJ1-1; D call uncertain. This CDR3 contains 15 residues. Germline CDR1 is SGDLS and CDR2 is YYNGEE. Deletions cut 0 bases from V and 1 base from J, with 10 bases between. The whole variable domain, filled in from reference TRBV9 and TRBJ1-1, reads DSGVTQTPKHLITATGQRVTLRCSPRSGDLSVYWYQQSLDQGLQFLIQYYNGEERAKGNILERFSAQQFPDLHSELNLSSLELGDSALYFCASSVVSRQNTEAFFGQGTRLTVV.

The chain has TRBV19 and TRBJ2-7; D is unresolved. Trimming pared 6 bases from V and 2 bases from J, leaving 11 bases between. CDR3 length equals 13 residues. Germline CDR1 reads LNHDA; CDR2 reads SQIVND (reference sequence). Here the CDR3 reads CASRSTKTYEQYF. The CDR3 DNA reads as TGTGCCAGTAGGTCAACAAAAACCTACGAGCAGTACTTC.

V usage is TRBV30 and J usage is TRBJ1-6; no firm D call. V lost 2 bases and J 0 bases, leaving 8 bases between the germline ends. CDR1 and CDR2 from the germline V gene are GTSNPN and SVGIG (reference sequence). The CDR3 extends over 15 amino acids. For the CDR3, the DNA is TGTGCCTGGAGTTTACTGAGCTCCTATAATTCACCCCTCCACTTT. Translation gives CAWSLLSSYNSPLHF.

V and J are TRBV29-1 and TRBJ2-1, with TRBD2 matching over 14 bases. The germline gives CDR1 SQVTM, CDR2 ANQGSEA. This CDR3 comprises 18 residues. With 6 bases clipped from V and 0 bases from J, the junction kept 10 bases outside the gene matches. CDR3 coding DNA: TGCAGCGTGGGACTAGCGGGAGCGCTAAGGAGCTCCTACAATGAGCAGTTCTTC. Translating it yields CSVGLAGALRSSYNEQFF.

The chain links TRBV19 to TRBJ2-1, with TRBD2 as a possible D gene (7 bases). Germline assignment: CDR1 LNHDA and CDR2 SQIVND (reference sequence). The CDR3 is 15 amino acids. V was pared by 5 bases and J by 3 bases, with 14 bases between. CDR3 coding DNA: TGTGCCAGTAGTCTGCGGGGGCCGAGCTACAATGAGCAGTTCTTC. Amino acid sequence: CASSLRGPSYNEQFF.

The rearrangement joins TRBV7-2 to TRBJ1-5, with 8 positions matching TRBD1. Germline-derived CDR1 and CDR2 are SGHTA and FQGNSA. The CDR3 spans 15 residues. With 4 bases clipped from V and 3 bases from J, the junction kept 5 bases outside the gene matches. The CDR3 nucleotides read TGTGCCAGCAGCTCAGGACAGGGCCTCAATCAGCCCCAGCATTTT. Residues: CASSSGQGLNQPQHF.

The rearrangement uses TRBV30 and TRBJ2-3, with unresolved D. Trimming removed 8 bases at V and 3 bases at J, with 18 bases between. The CDR3 has 14 amino acids. From germline, CDR1 is GTSNPN and CDR2 SVGIG (reference sequence). The CDR3 loop is CAALLLGETDTQYF. For the CDR3, the DNA is TGTGCCGCCCTCCTCTTGGGCGAGACAGATACGCAGTATTTT.

The rearrangement joins TRBV10-2 to TRBJ2-7; D unresolved. V was cut by 6 bases and J by 5 bases, with 14 bases left in between. The CDR3 sequence is 13 residues long. The germline gives CDR1 WSHSY, CDR2 SAAADI. CDR3 in DNA: TGCGCCAGCAGAGCCCCCGGAGTCAACGAGCAGTACTTC. Its protein product is CASRAPGVNEQYF.

This rearrangement joins TRBV28 to TRBJ2-1; 11 bases match TRBD2. CDR1 and CDR2 from the germline V gene are MDHEN and SYDVKM. V lost 6 bases and J lost 7; bases outside the gene matches: 8. The CDR3 loop spans 15 amino acids. The CDR3 DNA is TGTGCCAGCAGGTTAGCGGGAGGGCCTGCGAATGAGCAGTTCTTC. Protein: CASRLAGGPANEQFF.

This chain connects TRBV29-1 to TRBJ2-2, with TRBD1 matching 8 bases. The CDR3 is made up of 14 amino acids. The V gene end was trimmed by 4 bases and the J gene end by 1 base; junction bases not matched to a gene: 2. The V gene's germline CDR1 is SQVTM and CDR2 ANQGSEA. This chain's CDR3 is CSVGTGRNTGELFF. CDR3 DNA sequence: TGCAGCGTTGGGACAGGGAGGAACACCGGGGAGCTGTTTTTT.

The V call is TRBV28, the J call TRBJ2-5; the D is unclear. There are 13 residues in the CDR3. The V gene's germline CDR1 is MDHEN and CDR2 SYDVKM. Trimming took off 2 bases at V and 5 bases at J, with 9 bases between the two ends. The DNA of the CDR3 is TGTGCCAGCAGTTTAGGAGTATACGAGACCCAGTACTTC. Translation gives CASSLGVYETQYF.

The chain is built from TRBV28 and TRBJ2-7; unclear D gene. CDR3 length: 12 amino acids. Germline-derived CDR1 and CDR2 are MDHEN and SYDVKM. Trimming pared 3 bases from V and 3 bases from J, leaving 6 bases between. CDR3 amino acids: CASSFQDYEQYV. The CDR3 nucleotides are TGTGCCAGCAGTTTTCAGGACTACGAGCAGTACGTC.